The 24 T cell receptor beta chains below come from one sample, sequenced in a study of identical twins. TCRdb recomputed calls from the 5' RACE reads with MiXCR, one row per CDR3 protein. This sample yields some 1,600,000 distinct CDR3 sequences, of which less than 35% are seen a single time; more than 0.25% belongs to the top ten. Sample: cord blood. Receptor source: a newborn girl in good health.

The rearrangement uses TRBV10-3 and TRBJ1-1, with D possibly being TRBD1 (5 bases). The germline V gene encodes CDR1 ENHRY and CDR2 SYGVKD. The CDR3 is 11 residues long. V was shortened by 10 bases and J by 4 bases, with 10 bases between the two germline ends. The chain's CDR3 is CATREGTEAFF. DNA of the CDR3: TGTGCCACCAGGGAAGGCACTGAAGCTTTCTTT.

The chain carries TRBV13 and TRBJ1-6; D gene unclear. Trimming removed 0 bases from V and 10 bases from J, with 13 bases in between. The CDR3 loop spans 15 amino acids. Germline CDR1 reads PRHDT; CDR2 reads FYEKMQ (reference sequence). Here the CDR3 reads CASSLGVGRASPLHF. The CDR3 coding sequence is TGTGCCAGCAGCTTAGGGGTTGGACGAGCCTCACCCCTCCACTTT.

The V and J genes are TRBV29-1 and TRBJ2-2; perhaps TRBD2 as D (6 bases). The CDR3 loop spans 12 amino acids. V lost 6 bases, J lost 6 bases, and 11 bases lay in between. From germline, CDR1 is SQVTM and CDR2 ANQGSEA. DNA of the CDR3: TGCAGCGTGATGTGGGGGGCCGGGGAGCTGTTTTTT. Protein product: CSVMWGAGELFF.

The sample holds a few counts of this clonotype. The rearrangement uses TRBV3-1 and TRBJ1-2; the D is unclear. Germline values: CDR1 LGHDT, CDR2 YNNKEL (reference sequence). V was trimmed by 3 bases and J by 13 bases, leaving 15 bases between them. This CDR3 region has 12 residues. The CDR3 DNA reads as TGTGCCAGCAGCCAGGTGTCCGGAGTTGGCACCTTC. Amino acid sequence: CASSQVSGVGTF.

The V call is TRBV5-6, the J call TRBJ2-5, with no clear D. The CDR3 consists of 13 residues. Germline V gives CDR1 SGHDT, CDR2 YYEEEE. V lost 3 bases and J lost 5, with 11 bases in between. Here the CDR3 reads CASSSSPLETQYF. CDR3 in DNA: TGTGCCAGCAGCTCTTCGCCCCTTGAGACCCAGTACTTC. The whole variable domain, remainder taken from reference TRBV5-6 and TRBJ2-5, is DAGVTQSPTHLIKTRGQQVTLRCSPKSGHDTVSWYQQALGQGPQFIFQYYEEEERQRGNFPDRFSGHQFPNYSSELNVNALLLGDSALYLCASSSSPLETQYFGPGTRLLVL.

The V and J genes are TRBV3-1 and TRBJ2-3; 7 positions match TRBD2. CDR1 is LGHDT and CDR2 is YNNKEL in the germline V gene (reference sequence). The CDR3 spans 17 residues. The V gene end was trimmed by 4 bases and the J gene end by 5 bases; junction bases not matched to a gene: 15. CDR3 region: CASSRSPTSSKGDTQYF. In DNA, the CDR3 is TGTGCCAGCAGCCGTTCGCCGACTAGCAGTAAGGGAGATACGCAGTATTTT.

V and J are TRBV7-9 and TRBJ2-1, with TRBD2 matching over 7 bases. Germline V gene lookup returns CDR1 SEHNR and CDR2 FQNEAQ (reference sequence). The CDR3 length is 17 residues. Trimming removed 1 base from V and 3 bases from J; junction bases left unmatched: 9. In DNA, the CDR3 is TGTGCCAGCAGCTTAGGATTTGGCGGGGGTGACTACAATGAGCAGTTCTTC. This gives the protein CASSLGFGGGDYNEQFF.

This clonotype was found a few times. This chain uses TRBV25-1 with TRBJ1-4; a weak D match, TRBD1 (6 bases). The CDR3 is 15 residues long. Germline CDR1 is MGHDK and CDR2 is SYGVNS. The germline V and J ends were trimmed by 3 bases and 8 bases, with 16 bases remaining between them. CDR3 region: CASSESRTDREKLFF. CDR3 DNA: TGTGCCAGCAGTGAGTCCCGGACAGATCGAGAAAAACTGTTTTTT.

The chain couples TRBV20-1 to TRBJ1-4, with 7 bases that match TRBD1. The V and J ends lost 5 bases and 8 bases, in that order; junction bases with no gene match: 8. This CDR3 spans 13 amino acids. Germline V gene lookup returns CDR1 DFQATT and CDR2 SNEGSKA (reference sequence). The CDR3 DNA reads as TGCAGTGCTTTGACAGGGAAGGGGGAAAAACTGTTTTTT. Protein sequence: CSALTGKGEKLFF.

This rearrangement joins TRBV4-2 to TRBJ2-7; 9 bases are shared with TRBD2. Trimming took 0 bases from V and 4 from J; bases not matched to a gene: 4. CDR1 LGHNA and CDR2 YNFKEQ come from the germline V gene. This CDR3 is built from 15 residues. The CDR3 DNA follows: TGTGCCAGCAGCCAAGAGATAGCGGGGGTTTACGAGCAGTACTTC. Residues: CASSQEIAGVYEQYF.

This clonotype occurred a few times. The CDR3 here is CSAGQPNTEAFF. CDR3 coding DNA: TGCAGTGCTGGACAGCCGAACACTGAAGCTTTCTTT. The chain joins TRBV20-1 to TRBJ1-1; possible D gene TRBD1, 6 bases. Trimming stripped 5 bases from V and 1 base from J, with 8 bases between. This CDR3 spans 12 amino acids. Germline V lookup: CDR1 DFQATT, CDR2 SNEGSKA (reference sequence).

The J gene is TRBJ1-2, the V gene TRBV7-2; D is ambiguous. CDR3 length: 15 amino acids. Looked up from germline, CDR1 is SGHTA and CDR2 is FQGNSA. V was pared by 5 bases and J by 0 bases, with 13 bases between. The chain's CDR3 is CASSPRRNSNYGYTF. CDR3 coding DNA: TGTGCCAGCAGCCCGCGACGGAATTCTAACTATGGCTACACCTTC.

The rearrangement uses TRBV20-1 and TRBJ1-4; TRBD1 is a possible D gene (6 bases). The CDR3 sequence is 14 residues long. Germline V gene lookup returns CDR1 DFQATT and CDR2 SNEGSKA (reference sequence). V was shortened by 5 bases and J by 8 bases, with 18 bases between the two germline ends. CDR3 sequence: CSAAGTSGAEKLFF. The CDR3, as DNA: TGCAGTGCTGCCGGGACATCAGGGGCGGAAAAACTGTTTTTT.

This clonotype was found a few times. The chain is built from TRBV20-1 and TRBJ2-2, with TRBD2 as a possible D gene (5 bases). The ends were cut back, 1 base at V and 0 bases at J, with 15 bases in the middle. Germline assignment: CDR1 DFQATT and CDR2 SNEGSKA (reference sequence). The CDR3 is 17 amino acids. The CDR3 loop reads CSARVVWGAPNTGELFF. The CDR3 DNA is TGCAGTGCTAGAGTAGTCTGGGGAGCTCCGAACACCGGGGAGCTGTTTTTT.

The chain joins TRBV5-1 to TRBJ2-1; 7 bases agree with TRBD2. From germline, CDR1 is SGHRS and CDR2 YFSETQ. Losses at the gene ends were 4 bases for V and 4 bases for J; bases not matched to a gene: 11. The CDR3 loop spans 16 amino acids. The CDR3 nucleotides read TGCGCCAGCAGCCCCGATTGGACTAGTCCATACAATGAGCAGTTCTTC. Encoded protein: CASSPDWTSPYNEQFF.

This clonotype has more than one count but fewer than ten. V usage is TRBV20-1 and J usage is TRBJ2-5; 7 bases align to TRBD1. The germline V gene has CDR1 DFQATT and CDR2 SNEGSKA (reference sequence). The CDR3 is 14 amino acids. V trimming: 3 bases; J trimming: 5 bases; junction bases outside the gene matches: 9. CDR3 sequence (DNA): TGCAGTGCTAGGATTAGACAGGGTTGGGAGACCCAGTACTTC. This encodes CSARIRQGWETQYF.

Note on this clonotype: Compared with germline, one end of the junction differs, possibly owing to a read error. This chain links TRBV3-1 with TRBJ2-1; unclear D gene. This CDR3 has 12 residues. Germline CDR1 LGHDT, CDR2 YNNKEL (reference sequence). The CDR3 region has the DNA TGTGCCAGCAGCTCTTTCTCCTACGAGCTGTTCTTC. Protein sequence: CASSSFSYELFF.

The chain couples TRBV9 to TRBJ2-5, with a tentative D call TRBD1 (5 bases). CDR1 and CDR2 (germline): SGDLS, YYNGEE. V was cut by 1 base and J by 3 bases, with 10 bases left in between. The CDR3 is made up of 14 amino acids. CDR3 amino acids: CASSVSQGKETQYF. DNA of the CDR3: TGTGCCAGCAGCGTAAGTCAGGGAAAAGAGACCCAGTACTTC.

This clonotype occurred a few times. The chain carries TRBV29-1 and TRBJ1-2, with D unresolved. CDR1 is SQVTM and CDR2 is ANQGSEA in the germline V gene. V lost 0 bases to trimming and J lost 4 bases, with 9 bases between them. CDR3 size: 13 residues. CDR3 coding DNA: TGCAGCGTTGAAGACGGTCACTTCTATGGCTACACCTTC. This encodes CSVEDGHFYGYTF.

The V call is TRBV7-2, the J call TRBJ2-7, with D perhaps TRBD2 (5 bases). This CDR3 region has 14 residues. V lost 5 bases to trimming and J lost 1 base, with 12 bases between them. Germline V gives CDR1 SGHTA, CDR2 FQGNSA. CDR3 sequence: CASSVARGSYEQYF. CDR3 DNA sequence: TGTGCCAGCAGCGTGGCTAGAGGGTCCTACGAGCAGTACTTC.

V is TRBV3-1 and J is TRBJ1-5; TRBD1 aligns across 7 bases. CDR3 size: 16 residues. The germline gives CDR1 LGHDT, CDR2 YNNKEL (reference sequence). V was clipped by 3 bases and J by 7 bases; unmatched bases: 12. CDR3 sequence (DNA): TGTGCCAGCAGCCACAGTTCTCTCAGGGGGAGGCAGCCCCAGCATTTT. Amino acid sequence: CASSHSSLRGRQPQHF.

The gene calls are TRBV3-1 and TRBJ2-3; no definite D call. The length of the CDR3 is 11 residues. V gave up 4 bases and J gave up 8 bases, with 7 bases separating them. The germline V gene has CDR1 LGHDT and CDR2 YNNKEL (reference sequence). The CDR3 bases are TGTGCCAGCAGCCTACGACGTACGCAGTATTTT. Its protein product is CASSLRRTQYF.

This clonotype was seen a few times. The rearrangement uses TRBV4-2 and TRBJ2-1; D unclear. V lost 1 base to trimming and J lost 5 bases, with 12 bases between them. The CDR3 covers 15 residues. Germline CDR1 LGHNA, CDR2 YNFKEQ. The CDR3 region is CASSQARSLNNEQFF. The CDR3 bases are TGTGCCAGCAGCCAAGCGAGGTCCTTAAACAATGAGCAGTTCTTC.

In its sample, this clonotype was seen a few times. The rearrangement uses TRBV2 and TRBJ1-4; D ambiguous. The V end lost 6 bases, the J end lost 7 bases, and 9 bases lay between the germline ends. Germline lookup yields CDR1 SNHLY and CDR2 FYNNEI. This CDR3 is built from 12 residues. CDR3 region: CASSARSEKLFF. CDR3 coding DNA: TGTGCCAGCAGCGCGCGAAGTGAAAAACTGTTTTTT. The full variable domain, in which reference TRBV2 and TRBJ1-4 provide the parts outside the CDR3, is EPEVTQTPSHQVTQMGQEVILRCVPISNHLYFYWYRQILGQKVEFLVSFYNNEISEKSEIFDDQFSVERPDGSNFTLKIRSTKLEDSAMYFCASSARSEKLFFGSGTQLSVL.